The next 3 T cell receptor beta chains were all read from a single sample in a study of circulating CD8 cells and anti-PD-1 response in melanoma. Live CD3+CD8+TCRalphabeta+ cells were sorted into four subsets by PD-1 and/or TIGIT. Using about 15 ng of total RNA, TCR libraries were made with the QIAseq Immune Repertoire TCR panel. TCRdb passed the reads through MiXCR, listing each CDR3 protein once. The sample gives under 900 distinct CDR3 sequences, about 4% of which show up once; approximately 15% is in the top ten. The specimen was CD8+ T cells from PBMCs, collected at baseline or after one month of anti-PD-1 therapy (not recorded which). These receptors all stem from a human donor with melanoma.

In this sample, this clonotype is medium-sized (0.01 to 0.1%). The V call is TRBV27, the J call TRBJ2-2; D is possibly TRBD1 (5 bases). This CDR3 is 14 amino acids long. Germline V lookup: CDR1 MNHEY, CDR2 SMNVEV (reference sequence). V was cut by 5 bases and J by 5 bases, with 12 bases left in between. CDR3 bases: TGTGCCAGCAGTCCTTACGCAGGGACCGGGGAGCTGTTTTTT. Translating it yields CASSPYAGTGELFF.

By proportion, this clonotype is large (0.1 to 1%). CDR3 residues: CASSPAGAGETQYF. The CDR3 DNA sequence: TGTGCCAGCAGTCCAGCGGGAGCCGGAGAGACCCAGTACTTC. This chain uses TRBV7-3 with TRBJ2-5, with 8 bases fitting TRBD2. The V gene end was trimmed by 6 bases and the J gene end by 4 bases; junction bases not matched to a gene: 7. Per the germline V gene, CDR1 is SGHTA and CDR2 is FQGTGA. The CDR3 has 14 amino acids. Complete variable domain (other parts from reference TRBV7-3 and TRBJ2-5): GAGVSQTPSNKVTEKGKYVELRCDPISGHTALYWYRQSLGQGPEFLIYFQGTGAADDSGLPNDRFFAVRPEGSVSTLKIQRTERGDSAVYLCASSPAGAGETQYFGPGTRLLVL.

This clonotype is large (0.1 to 1%) in the sample. The chain employs TRBV28 and TRBJ2-1, with a tentative D call TRBD1 (7 bases). The CDR3 has 15 residues. Looked up from germline, CDR1 is MDHEN and CDR2 is SYDVKM. V lost 7 bases and J 6 bases, leaving 19 bases between the germline ends. CDR3 sequence reads: CASTSGQGGLNEQFF. The CDR3 DNA reads TGTGCCAGCACCTCTGGGCAGGGGGGTCTCAATGAGCAGTTCTTC.